The source of this T cell receptor (beta chain) is a study of blood T cell repertoires in COVID-19. The overall study: Samples representing acute and convalescent COVID-19 were sourced from the United States, Italy and Spain. T cells, B-cell-depleted T cells, or PBMCs provided the cDNA or gDNA that served as material.

Authors' methods: Amplified reference gene primers provided the basis for estimating nucleated cell counts. TCRdb's copy holds only in-frame clones and misses some; the assay was immunoSEQ multiplex PCR. Clonal size and the V and J genes are those of that table, whereas D and trimming came from the DNA. The sample carries 140,000 to 150,000 clones, around 81% recorded once. The V and J ends lost 0 bases and 0 bases respectively, with 9 bases between them. The CDR3 has 15 amino acids. CDR1 is LNHNV, CDR2 YYDKDF, per germline (reference sequence). The sequence was collected from a human donor in a cohort sampled during active COVID-19. Sequencing input: peripheral blood. This chain connects TRBV15 to TRBJ2-7, with no clear D. DNA of the CDR3: TGTGCCACCAGCAGAGATTTGGCCAGCTCCTACGAGCAGTACTTC. Protein product: CATSRDLASSYEQYF.